This is a list of T cell receptor beta chains from one sample in a study of Graves' ophthalmopathy and Graves' hyperthyroidism. TCRdb recomputed calls from the multiplex PCR reads with MiXCR, one row per CDR3 protein. The data show approximately 380,000 distinct CDR3 sequences, with around a fifth seen just once and roughly 3% held by the top ten. The sequenced sample consisted of peripheral blood. The receptor set was obtained from a woman between 18 and 30 years old with stable Graves' hyperthyroidism. CDR3s include the opening cysteine and the closing phenylalanine or tryptophan. The D gene is left open where the match is weak. The size of a clone is reported for some rows only, either as once, few or many, or as a class for expanded clones.

>TRBJ2-5|.|TRBD2|TRBV11-2
TGTGCCAGCAGCCCGGGACTAAGTGGAGAGACCCAGTACTTC
CASSPGLSGETQYF
>TRBJ1-1|many|.|TRBV5-5
TGTGCCAGCATCAATGGAAGCGGGCCCCGGGCTGAAGCTTTCTTT
CASINGSGPRAEAFF
>TRBJ1-2|many|.|TRBV5-6
TGTGCCAGCAGCTTGTTGAGTGTGCAGGGCAGCTATGGCTACACCTTC
CASSLLSVQGSYGYTF
>TRBJ2-5|few|TRBD2|TRBV4-1
TGCGCCAGCAGCCAAGAAGCGGGGGCAGGGGCCCAAGAGACCCAGTACTTC
CASSQEAGAGAQETQYF
>TRBJ2-7|many|TRBD1|TRBV27
TGTGCCGGCCGGGACAGGCTATACGAGCAGTACTTC
CAGRDRLYEQYF
>TRBJ2-7|.|TRBD2|TRBV20-1
TGCAGCGAAAGGGCCCCGCGCGGGAGGTTTTACGAGCAGTACTTC
CSERAPRGRFYEQYF
>TRBJ2-2|many|.|TRBV5-1
TGCGCCAGCAGCACAATTCCAAACACCGGGGAGCTGTTTTTT
CASSTIPNTGELFF
>TRBJ1-5|many|TRBD1|TRBV4-1
TGCGCCAGCAGCCAAACCAGGACAGGCAGACGCAATCAGCCCCAGCATTTT
CASSQTRTGRRNQPQHF
>TRBJ1-2|.|.|TRBV12-3/TRBV12-4
TGTGCCAGCAGCCCTTGGGGTTATGGCTACACCTTC
CASSPWGYGYTF
>TRBJ2-7|many|.|TRBV27
TGTGCCAGCAGTTTATCGATTGACTGGCCCTACGAGCAGTACTTC
CASSLSIDWPYEQYF
>TRBJ2-5|many|TRBD1|TRBV30
TGTGCCTGCGACAGGGGCGGGGAGGAGACCCAGTACTTC
CACDRGGEETQYF
>TRBJ2-7|.|TRBD1|TRBV18
TGTGCCAGCTCACCCCGGACCGGGACAGGGGATGAGGGGAGCTCCTACGAGCAGTACTTC
CASSPRTGTGDEGSSYEQYF
>TRBJ1-5|many|TRBD1|TRBV25-1
TGTGCCAGCAGTGATCGACAGGGCAATCGGCCCCAGCATTTT
CASSDRQGNRPQHF
>TRBJ2-7|.|.|TRBV11-2
TGTGCCAGCAGCTTAGACAGGGGCCCTACCTACGAGCAGTACTTC
CASSLDRGPTYEQYF
>TRBJ1-5|many|TRBD1|TRBV6-1
TGTGCCAGCAGTAAAACCGGGACAGGGTGGTATCAGCCCCAGCATTTT
CASSKTGTGWYQPQHF
>TRBJ1-2|few|.|TRBV19
TGTGCCAGTAGTATCCGGGGGCGATATGATGGCTACACCTTC
CASSIRGRYDGYTF
>TRBJ2-4|many|TRBD2|TRBV28
TGTGCCAGCGGGGGACTAGCGGTGTACTTC
CASGGLAVYF
>TRBJ2-7|many|TRBD1|TRBV7-2
TGTGCCAGCAGCGTTGACAGGGGGCGCTTCGAGCAGTACTTC
CASSVDRGRFEQYF
>TRBJ1-1|many|.|TRBV27
TGTGCCAGCAGTTTATCGACTTTCTTTGTCGCTGAAGCTTTCTTT
CASSLSTFFVAEAFF
>TRBJ2-7|many|.|TRBV12-3/TRBV12-4
TGTGCCAGCAGTTCCTCCTTCTCCTACGAGCAGTACTTC
CASSSSFSYEQYF
>TRBJ2-7|many|TRBD2|TRBV10-3
TGTGCCATCAGTGACCCGGGACTAGCGGTTACCTACGAGCAGTACTTC
CAISDPGLAVTYEQYF
>TRBJ1-2|many|TRBD1|TRBV13
TGTGCCAGCAGCTCTCGACAGGGGTTGGGCGGCTACACCTTC
CASSSRQGLGGYTF